This TCR beta chain was observed in a study of T cell clonotyping in hematopoietic cell transplantation (dated by TCRdb to 2020 to 2022). For the wider study: The study collected 135 blood samples from approximately 35 consecutive transplant recipients and their related donors. Patients were recruited between September 2015 and January 2017 and followed until late 2020 or death.

TCR beta CDR3 regions were amplified from genomic DNA with the immunoSEQ assay, a bias-controlled multiplex PCR using V- and J-specific primers. A proprietary barcode and Illumina adapter sequences were added to the CDR3 amplicons in a second PCR step. CDR3 libraries were sequenced on an Illumina MiSeq instrument. On the study's bioinformatics: Export and quality control were handled in immunoSEQ Analyzer 3.0, while downstream analyses relied on R Bioconductor and Immunarch. Only productive rearrangements within the normalized downsampled data set were used in the calculation of repertoire metrics. Clonotypes larger than 5 templates in the normalized cohort were defined as pathologically expanded. The Inverse Simpson Index served as the measure of repertoire diversity. CMV-specificity analyses were carried out on the non-normalized data set to capture all clonotypes. Drawn from immuneACCESS, this table holds only the in-frame rearrangements with V and J called that TCRdb kept. Clones are partly lost; checked studies trace under half to an unresolved V gene and leave the rest unexplained. That table is the source of V, J and clone size, and D and trimming were worked out from the DNA. This sample has 10,000 to 15,000 clones in its table, and about 80% of those were observed once. 5.5% to 7.5% of the sample belongs to the ten largest clones.

Broader findings and caveats from the paper: After transplant, TCR diversity in recipients dropped, and pathologically expanded clonotypes climbed progressively between day 30 and day 180. Inverse Simpson Index values from donors and from recipients before transplant predicted broader TCR repertoire diversity after transplant. Only a small fraction of recipient repertoires overlapped donor repertoires, with over 95% appearing de novo at the given depth. The sample size was limited and the cells went unsorted, which meant the CD4 and CD8 repertoire contributions could not be told apart.

As for this clone: Its antigen remains undetermined. The input lacks base qualities; no much larger clone sits a single base away.

The time point label of this sample denotes: 100 days after allo-HCT. Recipient blood was collected about 28 days before transplant and at days 30, 100 and 180 after transplant. Using Nuclei Lysis Solution, genomic DNA was extracted from unfractionated peripheral blood mononuclear cells that were either fresh or cryopreserved. The sequence came from a female patient in her 40s who had an allogeneic stem cell transplant from a related donor, so T cells may come from the graft donor. Some clones in this sample may be carry-over from other donors' samples. The specimen was PBMCs, collected 100 days after allogeneic stem cell transplant.

CDR3 region: CASSQATQVDQPQHF. The DNA reads TGCGCCAGCAGCCAGGCGACACAAGTAGATCAGCCCCAGCATTTT. The chain is made from TRBV4-1 and TRBJ1-5; no D segment can be confidently identified. The CDR3 sequence holds 15 residues, the cysteine and phenylalanine included. Only the CDR3 region is kept as DNA, spanning 45 bases read in frame from base 1. V and J are truncated by 3 bases and 5 bases respectively, leaving an intervening sequence of 14 bases. The germline V gene gives CDR1 as MGHRA and CDR2 as YSYEKL.